One sample yielded the 8 T cell receptor beta chains listed below, sequenced in a study of blood T cell repertoires in COVID-19. TCRdb's copy holds only in-frame clones and misses some; the assay was immunoSEQ multiplex PCR. The sample yields 150,000 to 200,000 clones, approximately 87% seen once. Sequenced input: peripheral blood. Source of these receptors: a man aged 18 to 30 with active or convalescent COVID-19.

This chain connects TRBV5-4 to TRBJ2-5; D is undetermined. The V end lost 4 bases, the J end lost 5 bases, and 18 bases lay between the germline ends. This CDR3 contains 15 residues. Germline CDR1 is SGHNT and CDR2 is YYREEE (reference sequence). CDR3 amino acids: CASSRVLEAEETQYF. The CDR3 DNA reads as TGTGCCAGCAGCCGAGTTCTAGAGGCGGAGGAGACCCAGTACTTC.

This chain joins TRBV6-2 or TRBV6-3 and TRBJ2-1; 10 bases agree with TRBD2. CDR1 MNHEY and CDR2 SVGEGT come from the germline V gene. The CDR3 runs 16 residues. With 3 bases clipped from V and 3 bases from J, the junction kept 5 bases outside the gene matches. The CDR3 DNA follows: TGTGCCAGCAGTTATATAGCGGGAGGTTTCTACAATGAGCAGTTCTTC. Amino acid sequence: CASSYIAGGFYNEQFF.

The chain is built from TRBV6-5 and TRBJ1-2; D perhaps matches TRBD1 (6 bases). The CDR3 runs 13 residues. V was shortened by 6 bases and J by 2 bases, with 10 bases between the two germline ends. The germline gives CDR1 MNHEY, CDR2 SVGAGI. The CDR3 sequence is CASSPQGNYGYTF. CDR3 nucleotide sequence: TGTGCCAGCAGCCCGCAGGGGAACTATGGCTACACCTTC.

V gene TRBV27 combines with J gene TRBJ1-2; D possibly corresponds to TRBD1 (6 bases). Germline CDR1 is MNHEY and CDR2 is SMNVEV (reference sequence). The CDR3 is made up of 16 amino acids. Trimming took 0 bases from V and 1 from J, leaving 12 bases between them. CDR3 in DNA: TGTGCCAGCAGTTTATCACAGGGCCCCCTTAACTATGGCTACACCTTC. As protein: CASSLSQGPLNYGYTF.

The chain uses TRBV6-5 and TRBJ2-6; D not certain. Between the trimmed V and J ends, which lost 10 bases and 2 bases, there was a span of 12 bases. CDR1 is MNHEY, CDR2 SVGAGI, per germline. The CDR3 length is 14 residues. The CDR3 loop reads CATSFAPGANVLTF. The CDR3, as DNA: TGTGCCACCTCCTTTGCGCCTGGGGCCAACGTCCTGACTTTC.

This sequence joins TRBV10-3 and TRBJ2-1, with 7 bases lining up with TRBD1. Per germline, CDR1 ENHRY and CDR2 SYGVKD. The CDR3 totals 15 residues. The trim removed 4 bases at V and 4 bases at J, leaving 7 bases unmatched. The CDR3 protein is CAISGAGTEYNEQFF. The CDR3 DNA is TGTGCCATCAGTGGAGCCGGGACAGAGTACAATGAGCAGTTCTTC.

V gene TRBV18 combines with J gene TRBJ1-2, with 9 bases aligning to TRBD1. CDR3 length equals 13 residues. Germline CDR1 reads KGHSH; CDR2 reads LQKENI. With 0 bases clipped from V and 7 bases from J, the junction kept 0 bases outside the gene matches. CDR3 sequence (DNA): TGTGCCAGCTCACCACCGGGACAGGGTGGCTACACCTTC. Translation gives CASSPPGQGGYTF. The full variable domain, rest sourced from reference TRBV18 and TRBJ1-2, is NAGVMQNPRHLVRRRGQEARLRCSPMKGHSHVYWYRQLPEEGLKFMVYLQKENIIDESGMPKERFSAEFPKEGPSILRIQQVVRGDSAAYFCASSPPGQGGYTFGSGTRLTVV.

The rearrangement joins TRBV19 to TRBJ2-3; 8 bases are shared with TRBD1. The germline gives CDR1 LNHDA, CDR2 SQIVND (reference sequence). V dropped 2 bases and J dropped 6; count of bases not matched to a gene: 7. The CDR3 length is 15 residues. CDR3 protein: CASSIPTGAPDTQYF. In DNA, the CDR3 is TGTGCCAGTAGTATACCGACAGGGGCCCCCGATACGCAGTATTTT.